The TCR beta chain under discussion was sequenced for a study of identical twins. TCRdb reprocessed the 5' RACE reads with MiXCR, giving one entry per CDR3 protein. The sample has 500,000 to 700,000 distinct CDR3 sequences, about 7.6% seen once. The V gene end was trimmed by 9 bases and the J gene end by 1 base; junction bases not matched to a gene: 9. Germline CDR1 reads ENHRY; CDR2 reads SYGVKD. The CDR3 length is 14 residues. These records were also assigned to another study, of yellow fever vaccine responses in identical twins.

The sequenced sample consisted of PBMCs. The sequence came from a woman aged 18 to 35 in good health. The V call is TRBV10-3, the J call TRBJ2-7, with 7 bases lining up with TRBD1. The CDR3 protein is CAISRGSGSYEQYF. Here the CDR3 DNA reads TGTGCCATTAGCAGGGGGTCGGGGTCCTACGAGCAGTACTTC.